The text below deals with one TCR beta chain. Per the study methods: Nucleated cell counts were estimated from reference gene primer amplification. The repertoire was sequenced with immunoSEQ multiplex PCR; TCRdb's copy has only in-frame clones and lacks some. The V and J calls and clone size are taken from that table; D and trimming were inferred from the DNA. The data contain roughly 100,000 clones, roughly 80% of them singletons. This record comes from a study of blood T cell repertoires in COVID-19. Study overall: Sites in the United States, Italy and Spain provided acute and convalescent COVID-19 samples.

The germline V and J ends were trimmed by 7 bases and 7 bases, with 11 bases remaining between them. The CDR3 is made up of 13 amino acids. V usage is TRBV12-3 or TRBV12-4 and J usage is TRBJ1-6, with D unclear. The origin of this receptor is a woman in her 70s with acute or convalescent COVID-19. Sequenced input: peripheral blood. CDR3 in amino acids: CASTPSLNSPLHF. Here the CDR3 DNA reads TGTGCCAGCACCCCCTCGCTAAATTCACCCCTCCACTTT.